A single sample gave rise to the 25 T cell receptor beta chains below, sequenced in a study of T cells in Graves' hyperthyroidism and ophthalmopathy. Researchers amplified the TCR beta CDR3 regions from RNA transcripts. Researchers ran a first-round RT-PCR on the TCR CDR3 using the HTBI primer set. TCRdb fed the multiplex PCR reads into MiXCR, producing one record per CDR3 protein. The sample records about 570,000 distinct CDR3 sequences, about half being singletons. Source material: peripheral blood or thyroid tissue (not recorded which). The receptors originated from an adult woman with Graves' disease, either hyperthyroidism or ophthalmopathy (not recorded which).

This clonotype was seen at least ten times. The CDR3: CSASFTGREKLFF. CDR3 DNA sequence: TGCAGCGCTTCGTTTACAGGGCGTGAAAAACTGTTTTTT. The V gene is TRBV29-1, the J gene TRBJ1-4, with D maybe TRBD1 (6 bases). The CDR3 length is 13 residues. Germline-derived CDR1 and CDR2 are SQVTM and ANQGSEA. Trimming stripped 7 bases from V and 7 bases from J, with 16 bases between.

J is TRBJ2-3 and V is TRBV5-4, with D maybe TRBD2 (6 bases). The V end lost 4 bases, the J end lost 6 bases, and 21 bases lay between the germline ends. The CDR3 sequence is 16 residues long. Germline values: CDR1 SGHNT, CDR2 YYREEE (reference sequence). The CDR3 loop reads CASSDSWRAGVDTQYF. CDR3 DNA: TGTGCCAGCAGCGACTCATGGAGAGCGGGCGTGGATACGCAGTATTTT.

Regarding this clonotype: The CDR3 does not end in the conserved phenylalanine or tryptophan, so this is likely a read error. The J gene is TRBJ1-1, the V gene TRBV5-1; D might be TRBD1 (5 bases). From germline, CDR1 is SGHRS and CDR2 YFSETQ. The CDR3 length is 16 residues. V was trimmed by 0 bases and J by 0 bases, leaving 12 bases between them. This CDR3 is CASSLARQLLNTEAFL. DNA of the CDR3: TGCGCCAGCAGCTTGGCCCGACAGTTGCTGAACACTGAAGCTTTCCTT.

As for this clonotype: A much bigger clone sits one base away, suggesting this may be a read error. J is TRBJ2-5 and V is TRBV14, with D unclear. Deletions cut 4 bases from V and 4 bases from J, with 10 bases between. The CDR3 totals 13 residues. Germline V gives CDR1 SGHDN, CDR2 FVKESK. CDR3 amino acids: CASSRNPGETQYF. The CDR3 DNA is TGTGCCAGCAGCCGAAACCCCGGAGAGACCCAGTACTTC.

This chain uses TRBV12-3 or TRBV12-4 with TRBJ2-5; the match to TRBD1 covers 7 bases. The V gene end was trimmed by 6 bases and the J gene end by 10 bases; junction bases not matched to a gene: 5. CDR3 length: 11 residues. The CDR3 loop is CASSLDRSQYF. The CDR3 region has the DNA TGTGCCAGCAGCTTGGACAGGAGCCAGTACTTC.

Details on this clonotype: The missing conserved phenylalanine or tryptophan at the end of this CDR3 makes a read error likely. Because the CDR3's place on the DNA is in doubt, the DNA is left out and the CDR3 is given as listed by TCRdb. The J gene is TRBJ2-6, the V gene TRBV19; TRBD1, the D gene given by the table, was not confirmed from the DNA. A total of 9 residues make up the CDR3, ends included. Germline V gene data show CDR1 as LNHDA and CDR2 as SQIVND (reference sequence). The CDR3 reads CATRQGEWA.

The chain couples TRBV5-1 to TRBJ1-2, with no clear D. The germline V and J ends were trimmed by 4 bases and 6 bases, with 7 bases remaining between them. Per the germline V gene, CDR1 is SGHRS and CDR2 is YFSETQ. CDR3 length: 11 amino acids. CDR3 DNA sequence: TGCGCCAGCAGCCCGAATGATGGCTACACCTTC. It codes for CASSPNDGYTF. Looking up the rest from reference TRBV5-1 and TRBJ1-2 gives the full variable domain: KAGVTQTPRYLIKTRGQQVTLSCSPISGHRSVSWYQQTPGQGLQFLFEYFSETQRNKGNFPGRFSGRQFSNSRSEMNVSTLELGDSALYLCASSPNDGYTFGSGTRLTVV.

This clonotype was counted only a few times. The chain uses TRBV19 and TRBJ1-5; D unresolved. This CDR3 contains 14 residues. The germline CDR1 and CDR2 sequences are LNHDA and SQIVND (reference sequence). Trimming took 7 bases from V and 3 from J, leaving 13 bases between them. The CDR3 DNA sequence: TGTGCCAGTAAAGGTCGGAGCTTCAATCAGCCCCAGCATTTT. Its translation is CASKGRSFNQPQHF.

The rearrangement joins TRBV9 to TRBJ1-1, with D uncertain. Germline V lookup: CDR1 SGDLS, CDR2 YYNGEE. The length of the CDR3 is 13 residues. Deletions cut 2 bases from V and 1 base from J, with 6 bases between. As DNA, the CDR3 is TGTGCCAGCAGCGTTAACAAGAACACTGAAGCTTTCTTT. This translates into CASSVNKNTEAFF.

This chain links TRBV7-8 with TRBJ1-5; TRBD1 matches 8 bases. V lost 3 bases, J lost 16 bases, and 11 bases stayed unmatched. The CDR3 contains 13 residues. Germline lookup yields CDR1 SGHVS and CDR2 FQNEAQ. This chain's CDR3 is CASSLVGGQELHF. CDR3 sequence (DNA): TGTGCCAGCAGCTTGGTGGGGGGACAGGAATTACATTTT.

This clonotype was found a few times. This chain's CDR3 is CSASDGPQPQHF. Written as DNA, the CDR3 is TGCAGTGCTTCGGACGGACCTCAGCCCCAGCATTTT. The chain joins TRBV20-1 to TRBJ1-5; D unresolved. Germline CDR1 and CDR2: DFQATT and SNEGSKA (reference sequence). Trimming took 5 bases from V and 6 from J, leaving 11 bases between them. The CDR3 is 12 residues long.

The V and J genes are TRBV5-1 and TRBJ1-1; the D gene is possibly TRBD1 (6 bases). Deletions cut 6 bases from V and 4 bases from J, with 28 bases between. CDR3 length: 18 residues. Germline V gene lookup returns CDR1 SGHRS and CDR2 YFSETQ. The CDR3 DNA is TGCGCCAGCACCCCTTGGGGCTACGAACAGGGTTGGGGCACTGAAGCTTTCTTT. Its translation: CASTPWGYEQGWGTEAFF.

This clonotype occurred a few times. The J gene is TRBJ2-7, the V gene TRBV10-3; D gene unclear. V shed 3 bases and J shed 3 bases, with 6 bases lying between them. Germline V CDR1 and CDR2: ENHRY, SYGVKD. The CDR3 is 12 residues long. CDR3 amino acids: CAISDGLYEQYF. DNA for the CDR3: TGTGCCATCAGTGATGGTCTCTACGAGCAGTACTTC.

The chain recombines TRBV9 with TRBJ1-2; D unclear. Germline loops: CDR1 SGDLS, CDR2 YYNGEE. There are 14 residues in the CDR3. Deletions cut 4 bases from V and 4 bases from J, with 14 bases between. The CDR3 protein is CASSLLGMGYGYTF. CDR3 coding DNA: TGTGCCAGCAGCTTACTGGGGATGGGCTATGGCTACACCTTC.

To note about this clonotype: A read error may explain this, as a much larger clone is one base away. As DNA, the CDR3 is TGTGCCACCAGGGACAAAATGAATTCACCCCTCCACTTT. Translated, it gives CATRDKMNSPLHF. The rearrangement uses TRBV10-3 and TRBJ1-6; D may be TRBD1 (6 bases). The germline CDR1 and CDR2 sequences are ENHRY and SYGVKD. Trimming left V 10 bases short and J 7 bases short, with 14 bases between. This CDR3 is built from 13 residues.

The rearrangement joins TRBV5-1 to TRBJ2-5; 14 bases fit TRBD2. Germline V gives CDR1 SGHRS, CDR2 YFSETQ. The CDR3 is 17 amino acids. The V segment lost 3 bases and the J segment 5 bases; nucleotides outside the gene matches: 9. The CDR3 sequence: CASSYGLAGGPTETQYF. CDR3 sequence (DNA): TGCGCCAGCAGCTACGGACTAGCGGGGGGACCGACTGAGACCCAGTACTTC.

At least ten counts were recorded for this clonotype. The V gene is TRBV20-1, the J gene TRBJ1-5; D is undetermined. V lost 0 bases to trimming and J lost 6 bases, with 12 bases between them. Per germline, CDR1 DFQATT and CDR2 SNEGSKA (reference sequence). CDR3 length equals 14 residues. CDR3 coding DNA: TGCAGTGCTAGAGAAGGAGGAAGCGTTCAGCCCCAGCATTTT. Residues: CSAREGGSVQPQHF.

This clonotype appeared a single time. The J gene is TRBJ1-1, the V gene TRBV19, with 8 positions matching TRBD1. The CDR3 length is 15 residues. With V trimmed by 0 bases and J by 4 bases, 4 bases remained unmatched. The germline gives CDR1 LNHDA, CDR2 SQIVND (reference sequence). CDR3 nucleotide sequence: TGTGCCAGTAGTATAGAGGCAGGGGGCGTCACTGAAGCTTTCTTT. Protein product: CASSIEAGGVTEAFF.

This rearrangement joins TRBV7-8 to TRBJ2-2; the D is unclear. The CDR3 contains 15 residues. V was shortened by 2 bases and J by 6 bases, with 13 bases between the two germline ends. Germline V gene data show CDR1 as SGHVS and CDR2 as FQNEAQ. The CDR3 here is CASSLNPRASGELFF. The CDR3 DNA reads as TGTGCCAGCAGCTTAAACCCACGGGCGTCCGGGGAGCTGTTTTTT. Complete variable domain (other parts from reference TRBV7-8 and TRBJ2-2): GAGVSQSPRYKVAKRGQDVALRCDPISGHVSLFWYQQALGQGPEFLTYFQNEAQLDKSGLPSDRFFAERPEGSVSTLKIQRTQQEDSAVYLCASSLNPRASGELFFGEGSRLTVL.

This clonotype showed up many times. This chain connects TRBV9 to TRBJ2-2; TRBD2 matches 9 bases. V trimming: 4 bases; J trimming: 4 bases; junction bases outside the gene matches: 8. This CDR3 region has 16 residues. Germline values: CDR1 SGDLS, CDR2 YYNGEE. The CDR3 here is CASSHPAGGGTGELFF. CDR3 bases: TGTGCCAGCAGCCACCCAGCGGGAGGCGGCACCGGGGAGCTGTTTTTT.

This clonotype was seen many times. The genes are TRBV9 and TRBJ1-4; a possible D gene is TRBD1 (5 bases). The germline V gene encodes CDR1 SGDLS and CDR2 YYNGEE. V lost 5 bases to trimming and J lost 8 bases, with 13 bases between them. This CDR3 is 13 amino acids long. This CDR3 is CASSKGPGEKLFF. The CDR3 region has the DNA TGTGCCAGCAGTAAGGGGCCTGGGGAAAAACTGTTTTTT.

The CDR3 loop reads CASSPWTGDRSEAFF. DNA of the CDR3: TGTGCCAGCAGCCCCTGGACAGGGGACCGGAGTGAAGCTTTCTTT. This rearrangement joins TRBV5-6 to TRBJ1-1; 9 bases line up with TRBD1. Trimming cost V 4 bases and J 7 bases; bases outside gene matches: 11. The CDR3 contains 15 residues. The germline CDR1 and CDR2 sequences are SGHDT and YYEEEE.

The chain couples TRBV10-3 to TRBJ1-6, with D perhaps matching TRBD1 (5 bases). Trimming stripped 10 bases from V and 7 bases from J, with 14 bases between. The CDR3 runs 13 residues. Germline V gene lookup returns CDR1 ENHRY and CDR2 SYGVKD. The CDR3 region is CATFEGRNSPLHF. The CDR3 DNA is TGTGCCACCTTCGAGGGGAGAAATTCACCCCTCCACTTT.

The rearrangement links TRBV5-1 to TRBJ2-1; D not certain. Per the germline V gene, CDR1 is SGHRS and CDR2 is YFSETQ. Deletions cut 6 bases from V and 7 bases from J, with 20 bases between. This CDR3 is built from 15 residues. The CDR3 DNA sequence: TGCGCCAGCAAAAGGTCGTCGACTGCCTTGAATGAGCAGTTCTTC. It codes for CASKRSSTALNEQFF.

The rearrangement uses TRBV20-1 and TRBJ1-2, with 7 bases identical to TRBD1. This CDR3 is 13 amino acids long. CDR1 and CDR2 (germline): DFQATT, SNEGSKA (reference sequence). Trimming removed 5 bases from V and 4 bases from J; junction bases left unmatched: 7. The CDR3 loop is CSASDRNSYGYTF. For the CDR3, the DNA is TGCAGTGCTTCGGACAGGAATTCCTATGGCTACACCTTC.